A selection of T cell receptor beta chains follows, all from one sample in a study of blood T cell repertoires in COVID-19. TCRdb keeps only in-frame clones here, not all; method: immunoSEQ multiplex PCR. The sample lists roughly 54,000 clones, roughly 83% occurring once. The source material was peripheral blood. These receptors originate from a woman aged 55-69 years with acute or convalescent COVID-19. CDR3s include the opening cysteine and the closing phenylalanine or tryptophan. D genes are given only for firm matches. Some rows mark clone size as missing; the rest say once, few, many or name a class of expanded clone.

j_call	v_call	clone_size	d_call	cdr3_aa	cdr3_nt
TRBJ1-6	TRBV7-3	few	TRBD1	CASSRDRDSPLHF	TGTGCCAGCAGCCGGGACAGGGATTCACCCCTCCACTTT
TRBJ1-2	TRBV11-2	NA	TRBD1	CASSDRYRGLNYGYTF	TGTGCCAGCAGCGATAGGTACAGGGGGCTGAACTATGGCTACACCTTC
TRBJ2-7	TRBV2	NA	NA	CASSTQGRGNYEQYF	TGTGCCAGCAGTACACAGGGCAGGGGAAATTACGAGCAGTACTTC
TRBJ2-2	TRBV7-6	few	NA	CASSLNGGNTGELFF	TGTGCCAGCAGCTTGAACGGGGGGAACACCGGGGAGCTGTTTTTT
TRBJ1-5	TRBV7-2	NA	NA	CASSPSTGSWVSNQPQHF	TGTGCCAGCAGCCCCTCGACAGGCTCTTGGGTGAGCAATCAGCCCCAGCATTTT
TRBJ1-5	TRBV28	NA	NA	CASSRDRGRQPQHF	TGTGCCAGCAGCCGAGATAGGGGCAGGCAGCCCCAGCATTTT
TRBJ2-5	TRBV10-3	NA	NA	CAITRKNQETQYF	TGTGCCATCACGAGGAAAAACCAAGAGACCCAGTACTTC
TRBJ2-2	TRBV3-1/TRBV3-2	NA	NA	CASTPFFEAGELFF	TGTGCCAGCACCCCCTTCTTCGAGGCCGGGGAGCTGTTTTTT
TRBJ2-2	TRBV4-1	NA	TRBD1	CASSQGAGQGPALSGELFF	TGCGCCAGCAGCCAAGGGGCCGGACAGGGGCCCGCGTTGTCCGGGGAGCTGTTTTTT
TRBJ1-3	TRBV5-1	NA	TRBD1	CASGSGTGAGNTIYF	TGCGCCAGCGGATCCGGGACAGGGGCTGGAAACACCATATATTTT
TRBJ1-4	TRBV6-5	NA	NA	CASSYSATNEKLFF	TGTGCCAGCAGTTATTCTGCAACTAATGAAAAACTGTTTTTT
TRBJ2-1	TRBV7-2	NA	TRBD2	CASSLGAGGLYNEQFF	TGTGCCAGCAGCTTAGGAGCGGGGGGCCTTTACAATGAGCAGTTCTTC
TRBJ1-2	TRBV18	once	TRBD1	CASSPLWDRGKANYGYTF	TGTGCCAGCTCACCACTATGGGACAGGGGAAAAGCTAACTATGGCTACACCTTC
TRBJ2-7	TRBV6-6	once	TRBD1	CASSPAGGSYEQYF	TGTGCCAGCAGCCCCGCAGGGGGATCCTACGAGCAGTACTTC
TRBJ1-6	TRBV11-2	few	TRBD1	CASSFNQGGSPLHF	TGTGCCAGCAGCTTCAATCAGGGGGGTTCACCCCTCCACTTT
TRBJ1-5	TRBV9	NA	TRBD1	CASSQGANSNQPQHF	TGTGCCAGCAGTCAGGGGGCTAATAGCAATCAGCCCCAGCATTTT